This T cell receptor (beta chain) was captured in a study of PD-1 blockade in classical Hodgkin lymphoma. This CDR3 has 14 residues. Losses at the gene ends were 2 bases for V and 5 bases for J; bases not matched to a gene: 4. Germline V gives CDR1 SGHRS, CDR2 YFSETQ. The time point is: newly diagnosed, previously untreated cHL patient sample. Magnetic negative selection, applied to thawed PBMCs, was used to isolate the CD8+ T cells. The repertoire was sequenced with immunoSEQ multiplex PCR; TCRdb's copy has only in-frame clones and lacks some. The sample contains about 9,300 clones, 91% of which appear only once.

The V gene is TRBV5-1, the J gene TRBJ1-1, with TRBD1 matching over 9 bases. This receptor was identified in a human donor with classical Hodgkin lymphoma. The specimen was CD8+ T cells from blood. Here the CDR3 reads CASSFLTGGTEAFF. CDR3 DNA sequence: TGCGCCAGCAGCTTCCTGACAGGGGGGACTGAAGCTTTCTTT.